Below are 27 T cell receptor beta chains sequenced from a single sample in a study of CD8+ T cells in alopecia areata. Reverse transcribed after extraction, RNA yielded cDNA as the sequencing template. Assay used: immunoSEQ multiplex PCR; TCRdb lists only in-frame clones, some missing. The sample carries 110,000 to 150,000 clones, approximately 56% recorded once. The material sequenced was CD8+ T cells sorted from blood. The receptors here all came from a human donor in good health.

The chain combines TRBV6-1 with TRBJ2-7; the D is unclear. CDR3 length: 12 amino acids. Trimming pared 3 bases from V and 7 bases from J, leaving 10 bases between. Germline lookup yields CDR1 MNHNS and CDR2 SASEGT. CDR3 nucleotides: TGTGCCAGCAGTGATATATGGGGAGAGCAGTACTTC. It encodes CASSDIWGEQYF.

V and J are TRBV20-1 and TRBJ2-1; D gene unclear. Trimming stripped 6 bases from V and 7 bases from J, with 10 bases between. Germline CDR1 is DFQATT and CDR2 is SNEGSKA (reference sequence). This CDR3 has 11 amino acids. The CDR3 nucleotides are TGCAGTGCCTCGACTCGTAATGAGCAGTTCTTC. Its protein product is CSASTRNEQFF.

The gene calls are TRBV4-1 and TRBJ1-5; D gene ambiguous. In germline, CDR1 is MGHRA, CDR2 YSYEKL. The CDR3 consists of 15 residues. V was pared by 3 bases and J by 3 bases, with 12 bases between. The CDR3 spells CASSQAPLDNQPQHF. The CDR3 DNA sequence: TGCGCCAGCAGCCAGGCTCCTCTGGACAATCAGCCCCAGCATTTT.

This clone was seen more than once but under ten times. The genes are TRBV9 and TRBJ1-1; tentative D call: TRBD1 (6 bases). CDR3 length: 12 amino acids. Germline CDR1 reads SGDLS; CDR2 reads YYNGEE. Trimming removed 3 bases from V and 8 bases from J, with 11 bases in between. The CDR3 spells CASSADDREAFF. The CDR3 nucleotides read TGTGCCAGCAGCGCGGATGACAGGGAAGCTTTCTTT.

The CDR3 reads CASSLGLAGGPTDTQYF. CDR3 DNA: TGTGCCAGCAGTCTGGGACTAGCGGGAGGGCCAACAGATACGCAGTATTTT. The V call is TRBV2, the J call TRBJ2-3; 16 bases line up with TRBD2. Germline CDR1 SNHLY, CDR2 FYNNEI. The CDR3 loop spans 17 amino acids. V was pared by 5 bases and J by 3 bases, with 5 bases of the junction left unmatched.

The chain employs TRBV11-2 and TRBJ2-7, with 7 nucleotides matching TRBD2. This CDR3 spans 15 amino acids. J was trimmed by 2 bases and V by 5 bases; bases with no gene match: 9. Germline loops: CDR1 SGHAT, CDR2 FQNNGV. Here the CDR3 reads CASSIPSGAAYEQYF. The CDR3 DNA sequence: TGTGCCAGCAGCATTCCGAGCGGGGCAGCCTACGAGCAGTACTTC.

The gene calls are TRBV29-1 and TRBJ2-7; TRBD1 matches at 8 bases. CDR3 length equals 14 residues. V trimming: 6 bases; J trimming: 4 bases; junction bases outside the gene matches: 11. Germline V CDR1 and CDR2: SQVTM, ANQGSEA. The CDR3 here is CSVTPRDRSYEQYF. In nucleotides, the CDR3 is TGCAGCGTGACACCCCGGGACAGGTCTTACGAGCAGTACTTC.

The chain carries TRBV7-8 and TRBJ2-1; 8 bases map to TRBD2. Per the germline V gene, CDR1 is SGHVS and CDR2 is FQNEAQ. CDR3 size: 16 residues. The trim removed 5 bases at V and 7 bases at J, leaving 13 bases unmatched. In DNA, the CDR3 is TGTGCCAGCAGCCTGGGCGTTTCGGGAGGGAGGAATGAGCAGTTCTTC. Translated, it gives CASSLGVSGGRNEQFF. Together with reference TRBV7-8 and TRBJ2-1, the CDR3 gives the full variable domain: GAGVSQSPRYKVAKRGQDVALRCDPISGHVSLFWYQQALGQGPEFLTYFQNEAQLDKSGLPSDRFFAERPEGSVSTLKIQRTQQEDSAVYLCASSLGVSGGRNEQFFGPGTRLTVL.

J is TRBJ2-1 and V is TRBV11-2, with no clear D. Trimming removed 1 base from V and 0 bases from J, with 4 bases in between. The CDR3 totals 14 residues. In germline, CDR1 is SGHAT, CDR2 FQNNGV. The CDR3 DNA follows: TGTGCCAGCAGCTTAGGGGGCTCCTACAATGAGCAGTTCTTC. Encoded protein: CASSLGGSYNEQFF.

This clone has a handful of counts. The chain couples TRBV29-1 to TRBJ2-1; maybe TRBD2 (7 bases). The CDR3 covers 15 residues. V was trimmed by 5 bases and J by 5 bases, leaving 19 bases between them. CDR1 SQVTM and CDR2 ANQGSEA come from the germline V gene. CDR3 sequence: CSVMTGLDADNEQFF. The CDR3 DNA follows: TGCAGCGTTATGACAGGACTAGACGCAGACAATGAGCAGTTCTTC.

The chain uses TRBV2 and TRBJ2-7, with 9 bases fitting TRBD1. The CDR3 consists of 14 residues. V dropped 6 bases and J dropped 3; count of bases not matched to a gene: 6. The V gene's germline CDR1 is SNHLY and CDR2 FYNNEI. CDR3 DNA sequence: TGTGCCAGCAGAACCGGGACAGGGCACTACGAGCAGTACTTC. Its protein is CASRTGTGHYEQYF.

This clone was counted a few times. The J gene is TRBJ2-7, the V gene TRBV19; 9 positions agree with TRBD2. CDR3 length: 13 amino acids. Germline CDR1 is LNHDA and CDR2 is SQIVND (reference sequence). V was pared by 5 bases and J by 4 bases, with 3 bases of the junction left unmatched. CDR3 nucleotides: TGTGCCAGTAGTCTGGGACTAGCTTACGAGCAGTACTTC. As protein: CASSLGLAYEQYF.

V usage is TRBV4-1 and J usage is TRBJ2-7; weak D call: TRBD2 (6 bases). Germline assignment: CDR1 MGHRA and CDR2 YSYEKL. This CDR3 contains 16 residues. Between the trimmed V and J ends, which lost 3 bases and 3 bases, there was a span of 18 bases. CDR3 residues: CASSQELTRAGYEQYF. In DNA, the CDR3 is TGCGCCAGCAGCCAGGAACTCACTAGAGCGGGCTACGAGCAGTACTTC.

CDR3 bases: TGTGCCAGCAGCCGAAGACATGGCAATCAGCCCCAGCATTTT. This sequence encodes CASSRRHGNQPQHF. This chain uses TRBV5-6 with TRBJ1-5, with D unresolved. Germline-derived CDR1 and CDR2 are SGHDT and YYEEEE. The V end was cut by 4 bases, the J end by 2 bases, with 10 bases between. The length of the CDR3 is 14 residues. The complete variable domain, with remaining parts taken from reference TRBV5-6 and TRBJ1-5, reads DAGVTQSPTHLIKTRGQQVTLRCSPKSGHDTVSWYQQALGQGPQFIFQYYEEEERQRGNFPDRFSGHQFPNYSSELNVNALLLGDSALYLCASSRRHGNQPQHFGDGTRLSIL.

This clone occurred a few times. V and J are TRBV7-3 and TRBJ2-5; TRBD2 might be the D (6 bases). Germline V gene data show CDR1 as SGHTA and CDR2 as FQGTGA. V lost 5 bases, J lost 4 bases, and 14 bases lay in between. This CDR3 has 14 residues. DNA of the CDR3: TGTGCCAGCAGCGCCCACGGGGGATTAGAGACCCAGTACTTC. It translates to CASSAHGGLETQYF.

This chain links TRBV13 with TRBJ2-5; 7 bases are shared with TRBD1. The CDR3 length is 13 residues. CDR1 is PRHDT and CDR2 is FYEKMQ in the germline V gene (reference sequence). The junction had 4 bases not matched to a gene; V was cut back by 4 bases and J by 5 bases. The CDR3 DNA reads as TGTGCCAGCAGCTGGGACAGCGCCGAGACCCAGTACTTC. Its protein is CASSWDSAETQYF.

The sample holds many counts of this clone. The chain uses TRBV15 and TRBJ2-1, with TRBD2 matching over 9 bases. In germline, CDR1 is LNHNV, CDR2 YYDKDF (reference sequence). The CDR3 totals 15 residues. J was trimmed by 6 bases and V by 5 bases; bases with no gene match: 8. CDR3 loop: CATSQVTSGFNEQFF. CDR3 bases: TGTGCCACCAGCCAGGTGACTAGCGGTTTCAATGAGCAGTTCTTC.

The genes are TRBV9 and TRBJ2-1; TRBD2 agrees at 7 bases. This CDR3 is 12 amino acids long. Per the germline V gene, CDR1 is SGDLS and CDR2 is YYNGEE. V gave up 3 bases and J gave up 10 bases; unmatched junction bases: 4. CDR3: CASSATAGEQFF. The DNA of the CDR3 is TGTGCCAGCAGCGCGACAGCGGGAGAGCAGTTCTTC.

The chain has TRBV7-9 and TRBJ2-5; 8 positions agree with TRBD2. Germline values: CDR1 SEHNR, CDR2 FQNEAQ (reference sequence). The J segment lost 2 bases and the V segment lost 5 bases, leaving 10 bases of the junction unmatched. The CDR3 has 16 residues. CDR3 in amino acids: CASSPRRKRGQETQYF. DNA of the CDR3: TGTGCCAGCAGCCCCCGAAGAAAGCGGGGGCAAGAGACCCAGTACTTC.

In this sample, this clone turned up a few times. The chain carries TRBV7-9 and TRBJ2-7; TRBD2 aligns across 14 bases. Germline CDR1 is SEHNR and CDR2 is FQNEAQ (reference sequence). The CDR3 consists of 18 residues. The ends lost 5 bases at V and 7 bases at J; junction bases unmatched: 16. The DNA for the CDR3 is TGTGCCAGCAGCCACCTCGGGACTAGCGGGAGCTGGGCTACGGAGCAGTACTTC. Translated: CASSHLGTSGSWATEQYF.

V is TRBV6-6 and J is TRBJ2-1; tentatively, D is TRBD2 (5 bases). V was pared by 0 bases and J by 8 bases, with 5 bases between. Germline loops: CDR1 MNHNY, CDR2 SVGAGI (reference sequence). The CDR3 is 12 residues long. The CDR3 DNA reads TGTGCCAGCAGTTACTCGCGGGATGAGCAGTTCTTC. This gives the protein CASSYSRDEQFF.

The rearrangement links TRBV30 to TRBJ2-3; TRBD2 agrees at 9 bases. Germline values: CDR1 GTSNPN, CDR2 SVGIG (reference sequence). The CDR3 runs 14 residues. V gave up 1 base and J gave up 4 bases; unmatched junction bases: 3. The CDR3 loop reads CAWSGQREADTQYF. CDR3 nucleotide sequence: TGTGCCTGGAGTGGACAGCGGGAGGCAGATACGCAGTATTTT. Based on the CDR3 plus reference TRBV30 and TRBJ2-3, the full variable domain is SQTIHQWPATLVQPVGSPLSLECTVEGTSNPNLYWYRQAAGRGLQLLFYSVGIGQISSEVPQNLSASRPQDRQFILSSKKLLLSDSGFYLCAWSGQREADTQYFGPGTRLTVL.

This clone was counted at least ten times. J is TRBJ1-1 and V is TRBV11-1; D remains unclear. The length of the CDR3 is 13 residues. Germline V gives CDR1 SGHAT, CDR2 FQDESV (reference sequence). The V gene lost 5 bases and the J gene lost 8 bases, with 15 bases spanning the gap. The CDR3 spells CASSQSPKAEAFF. CDR3 coding DNA: TGTGCCAGCAGCCAAAGCCCTAAAGCGGAAGCTTTCTTT.

The chain employs TRBV13 and TRBJ2-5; TRBD2 might be the D (5 bases). This CDR3 is 15 amino acids long. Trimming removed 4 bases from V and 5 bases from J, with 17 bases in between. Germline CDR1 PRHDT, CDR2 FYEKMQ (reference sequence). The CDR3 loop reads CASSSIEGAEETQYF. DNA for the CDR3: TGTGCCAGCAGCTCAATAGAGGGAGCCGAGGAGACCCAGTACTTC.

V usage is TRBV29-1 and J usage is TRBJ1-1; D perhaps matches TRBD1 (5 bases). V lost 3 bases to trimming and J lost 3 bases, with 20 bases between them. The germline V gene has CDR1 SQVTM and CDR2 ANQGSEA. The CDR3 totals 16 residues. CDR3 loop: CSVEGRGAAFDTEAFF. The CDR3 coding sequence is TGCAGCGTTGAGGGCAGAGGGGCCGCATTTGACACTGAAGCTTTCTTT. Using reference TRBV29-1 and TRBJ1-1 for the parts outside the CDR3, the full variable domain is SAVISQKPSRDICQRGTSLTIQCQVDSQVTMMFWYRQQPGQSLTLIATANQGSEATYESGFVIDKFPISRPNLTFSTLTVSNMSPEDSSIYLCSVEGRGAAFDTEAFFGQGTRLTVV.

Comments on this clone: The sample contains more than one DNA sequence encoding this CDR3. The chain employs TRBV29-1 and TRBJ1-2, with TRBD1 as a possible D gene (6 bases). V was clipped by 1 base and J by 8 bases, with 14 bases between them. The CDR3 contains 13 residues. Germline CDR1 and CDR2: SQVTM and ANQGSEA. The DNA for the CDR3 is TGCAGCGTTGAAGTGCGGGGGCCACCGGGCTACACCTTC. Encoded protein: CSVEVRGPPGYTF.

This clone was detected only a few times. The CDR3 here is CASSGVMAYEQYF. CDR3 nucleotides: TGTGCCAGCAGTGGGGTGATGGCCTACGAGCAGTACTTC. V is TRBV25-1 and J is TRBJ2-7; D not certain. V was trimmed by 4 bases and J by 2 bases, leaving 9 bases between them. The CDR3 runs 13 residues. Looked up from germline, CDR1 is MGHDK and CDR2 is SYGVNS.